Listed below are T cell receptor beta chains from one sample, sequenced in a study of T-cell reconstitution after alpha-beta-depleted transplantation in children. TCRdb used MiXCR to reprocess the PCR reads, holding one entry per CDR3 protein. The table shows 180,000 or so distinct CDR3 sequences, with approximately 6.8% occurring only once. The sample in question was PBMCs, obtained before TCRalphabeta/CD19-depleted stem cell transplant. The receptors originated from a girl in the first two years of life with combined immunodeficiency, due to receive a stem cell transplant. CDR3s include the opening cysteine and the closing phenylalanine or tryptophan. The order of the fields is J gene, clone size, D gene, V gene, CDR3 DNA, CDR3 protein. The D gene is left open where the match is weak. Clone size, where shown, is once, few, many, or a class for clones that have expanded.

j_call: TRBJ2-5; clone_size: many; d_call: .; v_call: TRBV20-1; cdr3_nt: TGCAGTGCTCCCCCAGGCGTCGGGTTACAAGAGACCCAGTACTTC; cdr3_aa: CSAPPGVGLQETQYF
j_call: TRBJ1-1; clone_size: many; d_call: .; v_call: TRBV20-1; cdr3_nt: TGCAGTGCTAAAGGCGGCGTTCCATTGAACACTGAAGCTTTCTTT; cdr3_aa: CSAKGGVPLNTEAFF
j_call: TRBJ2-1; clone_size: many; d_call: TRBD2; v_call: TRBV9; cdr3_nt: TGTGCCAGCAGCGGGGGAATAGCGGGGGCTTTTAATGAGCAGTTCTTC; cdr3_aa: CASSGGIAGAFNEQFF
j_call: TRBJ1-2; clone_size: many; d_call: .; v_call: TRBV20-1; cdr3_nt: TGCAGTGCTAGAGATCCACGGGAGGGGCTATATGGCTACACCTTC; cdr3_aa: CSARDPREGLYGYTF
j_call: TRBJ1-5; clone_size: .; d_call: .; v_call: TRBV6-2/TRBV6-3; cdr3_nt: TGTGCCACCGGCGATCAGCCCCAGCATTTT; cdr3_aa: CATGDQPQHF
j_call: TRBJ2-7; clone_size: many; d_call: .; v_call: TRBV20-1; cdr3_nt: TGCAGTGCTCGACCAGGGCCACGATACGAGCAGTACTTC; cdr3_aa: CSARPGPRYEQYF
j_call: TRBJ2-5; clone_size: many; d_call: TRBD2; v_call: TRBV5-6; cdr3_nt: TGTGCCAGCAGCTGGACTAGACTACAAGAGACCCAGTACTTC; cdr3_aa: CASSWTRLQETQYF
j_call: TRBJ2-2; clone_size: many; d_call: .; v_call: TRBV4-2; cdr3_nt: TGTGCCAGCAGCCATGATTCTTGGGGGGAAGGGAACACCGGGGAGCTGTTTTTT; cdr3_aa: CASSHDSWGEGNTGELFF
j_call: TRBJ2-7; clone_size: many; d_call: TRBD1; v_call: TRBV7-8; cdr3_nt: TGTGCCAGCAGCGACCGGGACAGGATGGTCAACGAGCAGTACTTC; cdr3_aa: CASSDRDRMVNEQYF
j_call: TRBJ2-3; clone_size: many; d_call: TRBD2; v_call: TRBV7-2; cdr3_nt: TGTGCCAGCAGCTACCGCTACACGGGACTAGCGGGGGTGACAGATACGCAGTATTTT; cdr3_aa: CASSYRYTGLAGVTDTQYF
j_call: TRBJ2-1; clone_size: many; d_call: .; v_call: TRBV5-6; cdr3_nt: TGTGCCAGCAGCTTGGAGGCCAGGGAGGATGAGCAGTTCTTC; cdr3_aa: CASSLEAREDEQFF
j_call: TRBJ2-1; clone_size: many; d_call: .; v_call: TRBV7-2; cdr3_nt: TGTGCCAGCAGCTTAGAAGCGGCTCAGGGGCAGTTCTTC; cdr3_aa: CASSLEAAQGQFF
j_call: TRBJ1-5; clone_size: many; d_call: TRBD1; v_call: TRBV29-1; cdr3_nt: TGCAGCGCAGGACAGGGCCCTCAGCCCCAGCATTTT; cdr3_aa: CSAGQGPQPQHF
j_call: TRBJ2-3; clone_size: many; d_call: .; v_call: TRBV20-1; cdr3_nt: TGCAGTGCTAGAGCTCAACTCGTACCCACAGATACGCAGTATTTT; cdr3_aa: CSARAQLVPTDTQYF
j_call: TRBJ2-5; clone_size: many; d_call: .; v_call: TRBV7-2; cdr3_nt: TGTGCCAGCAGCTTAGCTGTGGGCGCAGACCCACAAGAGACCCAGTACTTC; cdr3_aa: CASSLAVGADPQETQYF
j_call: TRBJ1-5; clone_size: few; d_call: TRBD1; v_call: TRBV7-2; cdr3_nt: TGTGCCAGCAGTTTGGACAGGGGGTCCAATCAGCCCCAGCATTTT; cdr3_aa: CASSLDRGSNQPQHF
j_call: TRBJ2-1; clone_size: many; d_call: TRBD2; v_call: TRBV4-2; cdr3_nt: TGTGCCAGCAGCCAAGAAGGTAGCGGGAGGGCCGGAAGAACTGAGCAGTTCTTC; cdr3_aa: CASSQEGSGRAGRTEQFF
j_call: TRBJ1-1; clone_size: many; d_call: TRBD1; v_call: TRBV6-1; cdr3_nt: TGTGCCAGCAGGAATCCCTTGACAGGGAGGTCTGAAGCTTTCTTT; cdr3_aa: CASRNPLTGRSEAFF
j_call: TRBJ2-7; clone_size: many; d_call: .; v_call: TRBV20-1; cdr3_nt: TGCAGTGCTAGGGATTCTGGACAGCGCTACGAGCAGTACTTC; cdr3_aa: CSARDSGQRYEQYF
j_call: TRBJ2-7; clone_size: many; d_call: .; v_call: TRBV27; cdr3_nt: TGTGCCAGCAGTTCGGGATCAGGGGCAGTTTCCTACGAGCAGTACTTC; cdr3_aa: CASSSGSGAVSYEQYF
j_call: TRBJ2-1; clone_size: many; d_call: .; v_call: TRBV5-1; cdr3_nt: TGCGCCAGCAGCTTGGAGTTTTGGGGCTCCTACAATGAGCAGTTCTTC; cdr3_aa: CASSLEFWGSYNEQFF
j_call: TRBJ2-1; clone_size: many; d_call: .; v_call: TRBV19; cdr3_nt: TGTGCCAGTAGTAAGGAAGGGTGGAATGAGCAGTTCTTC; cdr3_aa: CASSKEGWNEQFF
j_call: TRBJ2-3; clone_size: .; d_call: .; v_call: TRBV5-1; cdr3_nt: TGCGCCAGCAGCTTGGGCCGTGCTAGTTCGGGGGATACGCAGTATTTT; cdr3_aa: CASSLGRASSGDTQYF
j_call: TRBJ2-7; clone_size: many; d_call: TRBD2; v_call: TRBV4-3; cdr3_nt: TGCGCCAGCAGCCAAGGACAAAGACTAGCGGGAATCTACGAGCAGTACTTC; cdr3_aa: CASSQGQRLAGIYEQYF
j_call: TRBJ2-7; clone_size: many; d_call: TRBD2; v_call: TRBV11-1; cdr3_nt: TGTGCCAGCAGCTCACCCGAATCGACTAGCGGGGGCCTTCCCTACGAGCAGTACTTC; cdr3_aa: CASSSPESTSGGLPYEQYF
j_call: TRBJ2-3; clone_size: many; d_call: .; v_call: TRBV7-9; cdr3_nt: TGTGCCAGCAGCTCCCTCCGGGGCTCCGGGGGCACAGATACGCAGTATTTT; cdr3_aa: CASSSLRGSGGTDTQYF
j_call: TRBJ2-5; clone_size: many; d_call: .; v_call: TRBV28; cdr3_nt: TGTGCCAGCACCACAGGGTTTGGGTTGGAGACCCAGTACTTC; cdr3_aa: CASTTGFGLETQYF
j_call: TRBJ2-5; clone_size: medium-sized; d_call: TRBD2; v_call: TRBV10-3; cdr3_nt: TGTGCCATCAGTGAAACCCGACGTACTAGCGGCCAAGAGACCCAGTACTTC; cdr3_aa: CAISETRRTSGQETQYF
j_call: TRBJ2-5; clone_size: many; d_call: .; v_call: TRBV29-1; cdr3_nt: TGCAGCGTTACACGTATCACCTCCCAAGAGACCCAGTACTTC; cdr3_aa: CSVTRITSQETQYF
j_call: TRBJ2-5; clone_size: many; d_call: .; v_call: TRBV28; cdr3_nt: TGTGCCAGCAGTCAGGACAGCGAGACCCAGTACTTC; cdr3_aa: CASSQDSETQYF
j_call: TRBJ2-7; clone_size: many; d_call: .; v_call: TRBV7-9; cdr3_nt: TGTGCCAGCAGCCCCAGCGACTCCTACGAGCAGTACTTC; cdr3_aa: CASSPSDSYEQYF
j_call: TRBJ2-7; clone_size: many; d_call: .; v_call: TRBV28; cdr3_nt: TGTGCCAGCAGTTCACCCCGCTGGACCTACGAGCAGTACTTC; cdr3_aa: CASSSPRWTYEQYF
j_call: TRBJ2-7; clone_size: many; d_call: TRBD2; v_call: TRBV28; cdr3_nt: TGTGCCAGCATAGGCCGACTAGCGTACTTATACGAGCAGTACTTC; cdr3_aa: CASIGRLAYLYEQYF